The present TCR beta chain was sequenced within a study of blood T cell repertoires in COVID-19. Study information: Whether acute or convalescent, the COVID-19 samples came from the United States, Italy and Spain. PBMCs, B-cell-depleted T cells, or T cells were the source of the cDNA or gDNA that made up the material.

Clones were read by immunoSEQ multiplex PCR, and TCRdb kept only the in-frame ones, dropping some. The sample lists 330,000 or so clones, roughly 90% occurring once. Seattle enrolled patients during active infection and tracked them longitudinally. The V gene's germline CDR1 is SGHAT and CDR2 FQNNGV. V trimming: 2 bases; J trimming: 5 bases; junction bases outside the gene matches: 10. The CDR3 length is 16 residues. The rearrangement links TRBV11-2 to TRBJ2-3, with 7 bases lining up with TRBD2. The TCR sequence derives from a man aged 30 to 45 with COVID-19, enrolled during active disease. What was sequenced was peripheral blood. In nucleotides, the CDR3 is TGTGCCAGCAGCTTAAACAGCGGGGAAGTGGGAGATACGCAGTATTTT. This translates into CASSLNSGEVGDTQYF.